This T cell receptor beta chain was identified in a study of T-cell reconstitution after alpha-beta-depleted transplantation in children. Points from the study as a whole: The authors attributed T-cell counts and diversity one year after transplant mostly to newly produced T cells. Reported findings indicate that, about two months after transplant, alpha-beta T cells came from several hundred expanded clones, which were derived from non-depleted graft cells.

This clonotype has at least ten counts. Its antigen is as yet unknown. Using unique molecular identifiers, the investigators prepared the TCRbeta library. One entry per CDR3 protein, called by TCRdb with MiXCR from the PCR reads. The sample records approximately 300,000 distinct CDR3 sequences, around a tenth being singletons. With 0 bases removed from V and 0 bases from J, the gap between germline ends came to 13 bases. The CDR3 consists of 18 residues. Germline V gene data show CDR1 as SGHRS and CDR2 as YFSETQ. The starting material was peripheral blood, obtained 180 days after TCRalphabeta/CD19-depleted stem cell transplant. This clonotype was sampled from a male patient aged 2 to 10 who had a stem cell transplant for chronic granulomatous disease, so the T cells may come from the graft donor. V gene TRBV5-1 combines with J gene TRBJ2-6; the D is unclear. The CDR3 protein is CASSLALAGISGANVLTF. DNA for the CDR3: TGCGCCAGCAGCTTGGCCCTGGCCGGCATCTCTGGGGCCAACGTCCTGACTTTC.